The 4 T cell receptor beta chains reported below all come from one sample, sequenced in a study of shared clonotypes between healthy human individuals (dated by TCRdb to the early 2020s). Libraries were built with the immunoSEQ multiplex PCR assay. The immuneACCESS repertoire file appears here via TCRdb, limited to in-frame rearrangements. These files lack a portion of the clones; in checked studies, under half of the deficit traces to unresolved V genes, and the cause of the others is not known. The sample records a few million clones, under 95% of which are singletons. Together, the top ten hold around 0.4% of the sample. Sequencing input: naive CD4+ T cells from PBMCs. Reading the label with the study, this specimen's cell subset or site is: CD45RA+ positively selected. These receptors came from a man aged 18 to 30 in good health. Some clones in this sample may be carry-over from other donors' samples.

Turning to this clone: Other nucleotide sequences in the sample specify the same CDR3. The rearrangement uses TRBV11-3 and TRBJ2-3; no reliable D call. The CDR3 spans 13 residues. Trimming removed 1 base from V and 0 bases from J, with 2 bases in between. The germline gives CDR1 SGHNT, CDR2 YENEEA. The CDR3 region has the DNA TGTGCCAGCAGCTTAGGAAGCACAGATACGCAGTATTTT. Translated, it gives CASSLGSTDTQYF.

The rearrangement uses TRBV27 and TRBJ2-7, with D tentatively TRBD2 (5 bases). V lost 8 bases and J lost 2, with 22 bases in between. Per germline, CDR1 MNHEY and CDR2 SMNVEV (reference sequence). The CDR3 sequence is 16 residues long. CDR3 DNA: TGTGCCAGCGGGCGGCCCGGGCTCCTCGGGGCCTACGAGCAGTACTTC. It is translated as CASGRPGLLGAYEQYF.

With respect to this clone: Other DNA sequences within the sample encode an identical CDR3. The chain couples TRBV18 to TRBJ2-1; perhaps TRBD1 as D (5 bases). Germline V gene data show CDR1 as KGHSH and CDR2 as LQKENI. The germline V and J ends were trimmed by 4 bases and 3 bases, with 7 bases remaining between them. The CDR3 loop spans 13 amino acids. The CDR3 reads CASSRDSYNEQFF. DNA for the CDR3: TGTGCCAGCTCACGAGACAGCTACAATGAGCAGTTCTTC. The whole variable domain, filled in from reference TRBV18 and TRBJ2-1, reads NAGVMQNPRHLVRRRGQEARLRCSPMKGHSHVYWYRQLPEEGLKFMVYLQKENIIDESGMPKERFSAEFPKEGPSILRIQQVVRGDSAAYFCASSRDSYNEQFFGPGTRLTVL.

Turning to this clone: Mismatch with germline at one junction end may stem from a read error. The rearrangement joins TRBV29-1 to TRBJ1-1; 7 bases map to TRBD1. Per the germline V gene, CDR1 is SQVTM and CDR2 is ANQGSEA. The CDR3 has 11 residues. CDR3 sequence (DNA): TGCAGCGGTGAACAGGGGACTGAAGCTTTCTTT. Its protein product is CSGEQGTEAFF.